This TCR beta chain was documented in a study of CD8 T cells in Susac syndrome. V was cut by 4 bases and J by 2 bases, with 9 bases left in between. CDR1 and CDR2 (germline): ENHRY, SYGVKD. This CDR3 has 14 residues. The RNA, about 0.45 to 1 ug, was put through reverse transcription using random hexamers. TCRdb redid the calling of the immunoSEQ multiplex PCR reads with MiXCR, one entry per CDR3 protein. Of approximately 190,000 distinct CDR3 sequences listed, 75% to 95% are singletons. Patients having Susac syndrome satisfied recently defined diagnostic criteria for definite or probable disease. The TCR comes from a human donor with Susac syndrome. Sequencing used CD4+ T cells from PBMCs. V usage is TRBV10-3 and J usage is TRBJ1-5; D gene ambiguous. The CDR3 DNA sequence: TGTGCCATCAGTGCAGACACTGGCAATCAGCCCCAGCATTTT. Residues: CAISADTGNQPQHF.